A single sample gave rise to the 22 T cell receptor beta chains below, sequenced in a study of blood T cells in healthy people across ages. Alongside a J-beta primer mix, a sample-barcoded 5' primer served in a second PCR lasting roughly 6 to 11 cycles. In TCRdb, the 5' RACE reads were re-called with MiXCR into one record per CDR3 protein. There are 1.5 million to 1.9 million distinct CDR3 sequences in the sample; about 45% occur only once, and 4% lies in the top ten. The sequencing input was blood. These receptors all stem from a woman aged 18-29 years in good health.

This chain joins TRBV24-1 and TRBJ2-1; D may be TRBD1 (6 bases). Trimming removed 8 bases from V and 4 bases from J, with 23 bases in between. This CDR3 has 17 amino acids. CDR1 is KGHDR, CDR2 SFDVKD, per germline. CDR3 sequence: CATTTGTGTPIYNEQFF. The CDR3 DNA reads TGTGCCACCACGACAGGCACCGGGACACCAATATACAATGAGCAGTTCTTC.

This clonotype has a handful of counts. The chain joins TRBV6-5 to TRBJ2-1; possible D gene TRBD1, 6 bases. V was shortened by 2 bases and J by 11 bases, with 13 bases between the two germline ends. This CDR3 comprises 13 residues. Germline CDR1 reads MNHEY; CDR2 reads SVGAGI. This CDR3 reads CASSYPRGSQQFF. The CDR3 DNA follows: TGTGCCAGCAGTTACCCAAGGGGGTCCCAGCAGTTCTTC.

The count of this clonotype is one. This sequence joins TRBV12-5 and TRBJ2-3, with unresolved D. The CDR3 runs 14 residues. Per the germline V gene, CDR1 is LGHNT and CDR2 is FRNRAP. The germline V and J ends were trimmed by 0 bases and 4 bases, with 8 bases remaining between them. The CDR3 spells CASGLVSLADTQYF. CDR3 in DNA: TGTGCTAGTGGTTTGGTGTCCCTAGCAGATACGCAGTATTTT. The entire variable domain, with the rest obtained from reference TRBV12-5 and TRBJ2-3, is as follows: DARVTQTPRHKVTEMGQEVTMRCQPILGHNTVFWYRQTMMQGLELLAYFRNRAPLDDSGMPKDRFSAEMPDATLATLKIQPSEPRDSAVYFCASGLVSLADTQYFGPGTRLTVL.

Concerning this clonotype: An end of the junction differs from the germline gene, which may be a read error. This sequence joins TRBV6-6 and TRBJ1-4; no firm D call. The CDR3 is 14 residues long. CDR1 MNHNY and CDR2 SVGAGI come from the germline V gene (reference sequence). The CDR3 sequence is CTSRPGRMNEKLFF. The CDR3 DNA follows: TGTACCAGCAGACCCGGACGTATGAATGAAAAACTGTTTTTT.

This clonotype was seen at least ten times. The rearrangement uses TRBV20-1 and TRBJ1-5; 7 bases line up with TRBD1. Germline loops: CDR1 DFQATT, CDR2 SNEGSKA (reference sequence). V shed 3 bases, J shed 5 bases, and the junction held 7 bases outside the gene matches. This CDR3 is 14 amino acids long. The CDR3 sequence: CSARAGQYDQPQHF. CDR3 DNA: TGCAGTGCTAGGGCGGGACAGTATGATCAGCCCCAGCATTTT.

The chain carries TRBV28 and TRBJ1-4, with D possibly matching TRBD1 (6 bases). This CDR3 contains 15 residues. Germline values: CDR1 MDHEN, CDR2 SYDVKM. V lost 3 bases to trimming and J lost 5 bases, with 13 bases between them. In DNA, the CDR3 is TGTGCCAGCAGTTTGGGCAGGGGTCCCAATGAAAAACTGTTTTTT. It is translated as CASSLGRGPNEKLFF.

This clonotype was seen a handful of times. This chain joins TRBV7-2 and TRBJ1-2; no reliable D call. Per the germline V gene, CDR1 is SGHTA and CDR2 is FQGNSA. The CDR3 contains 17 residues. Trimming removed 5 bases from V and 6 bases from J, with 25 bases in between. The CDR3 is CASSPSGVAQNVNGYTF. DNA of the CDR3: TGTGCCAGCAGCCCCTCGGGAGTAGCCCAGAACGTTAATGGCTACACCTTC. Looking up the rest from reference TRBV7-2 and TRBJ1-2 gives the full variable domain: GAGVSQSPSNKVTEKGKDVELRCDPISGHTALYWYRQSLGQGLEFLIYFQGNSAPDKSGLPSDRFSAERTGGSVSTLTIQRTQQEDSAVYLCASSPSGVAQNVNGYTFGSGTRLTVV.

The chain has TRBV13 and TRBJ2-7, with 8 bases fitting TRBD2. The CDR3 sequence is 14 residues long. V gave up 4 bases and J gave up 0 bases; unmatched junction bases: 2. The germline CDR1 and CDR2 sequences are PRHDT and FYEKMQ (reference sequence). CDR3 nucleotides: TGTGCCAGCAGCTCGACTAGCGCCTCCTACGAGCAGTACTTC. This translates into CASSSTSASYEQYF.

CDR3 region: CASSPLDRSTDTQYF. CDR3 nucleotide sequence: TGTGCCAGCTCACCATTAGACAGAAGCACAGATACGCAGTATTTT. The chain links TRBV18 to TRBJ2-3; TRBD1 might be the D (5 bases). The CDR3 is made up of 15 amino acids. Germline CDR1 and CDR2: KGHSH and LQKENI. V shed 2 bases and J shed 0 bases, with 9 bases lying between them. Full variable domain (outside the CDR3, taken from reference TRBV18 and TRBJ2-3): NAGVMQNPRHLVRRRGQEARLRCSPMKGHSHVYWYRQLPEEGLKFMVYLQKENIIDESGMPKERFSAEFPKEGPSILRIQQVVRGDSAAYFCASSPLDRSTDTQYFGPGTRLTVL.

The V gene is TRBV5-1, the J gene TRBJ2-1; the D gene is possibly TRBD2 (5 bases). The CDR3 runs 15 residues. The germline V gene has CDR1 SGHRS and CDR2 YFSETQ. Trimming stripped 9 bases from V and 0 bases from J, with 16 bases between. CDR3 sequence reads: CATRSGTSSYNEQFF. CDR3 in DNA: TGCGCCACCCGAAGCGGCACAAGCTCCTACAATGAGCAGTTCTTC.

This chain links TRBV9 with TRBJ1-2, with 9 nucleotides matching TRBD1. V was clipped by 0 bases and J by 7 bases; unmatched bases: 7. The CDR3 contains 15 residues. CDR1 is SGDLS, CDR2 YYNGEE, per germline. The CDR3 DNA follows: TGTGCCAGCAGCGTAGAAAGACACAGGGGGCTTGGCTACACCTTC. Translating gives CASSVERHRGLGYTF.

The CDR3 here is CASSYESWSTDTQYF. The DNA for the CDR3 is TGTGCCAGCAGCTATGAGAGCTGGAGCACAGATACGCAGTATTTT. This chain uses TRBV11-2 with TRBJ2-3; no clear D. CDR3 length equals 15 residues. V was trimmed by 4 bases and J by 0 bases, leaving 11 bases between them. Per germline, CDR1 SGHAT and CDR2 FQNNGV. Drawing the rest from reference TRBV11-2 and TRBJ2-3, the complete variable domain is EAGVAQSPRYKIIEKRQSVAFWCNPISGHATLYWYQQILGQGPKLLIQFQNNGVVDDSQLPKDRFSAERLKGVDSTLKIQPAKLEDSAVYLCASSYESWSTDTQYFGPGTRLTVL.

This rearrangement joins TRBV7-9 to TRBJ2-1; TRBD2 is a possible D gene (5 bases). The J call could be wrong; TRBJ2-7 is a better fit for the DNA end. The CDR3 is 14 amino acids. Germline assignment: CDR1 SEHNR and CDR2 FQNEAQ (reference sequence). The CDR3: CASVDPPGKNEQYF. The DNA for the CDR3 is TGTGCCAGCGTCGACCCTCCGGGAAAAAATGAGCAGTACTTC.

The table lists this clonotype with a few counts. The chain employs TRBV29-1 and TRBJ2-5; 8 bases line up with TRBD1. With 7 bases clipped from V and 5 bases from J, the junction kept 6 bases outside the gene matches. The CDR3 runs 12 residues. Germline CDR1 is SQVTM and CDR2 is ANQGSEA. The CDR3 is CSARTGRETQYF. CDR3 sequence (DNA): TGCAGCGCTCGGACAGGGAGGGAGACCCAGTACTTC.

This clonotype was observed once. The rearrangement joins TRBV6-2 or TRBV6-3 to TRBJ2-3; D call uncertain. The V gene lost 2 bases and the J gene lost 6 bases, with 12 bases spanning the gap. The CDR3 is 14 residues long. CDR1 is MNHEY and CDR2 is SVGEGT in the germline V gene. For the CDR3, the DNA is TGTGCCAGCAGTTACGCGTTGCCAAAGGATACGCAGTATTTT. Protein sequence: CASSYALPKDTQYF.

The chain joins TRBV20-1 to TRBJ1-2; weak D call: TRBD1 (5 bases). Trimming removed 2 bases from V and 3 bases from J, with 13 bases in between. The CDR3 contains 14 residues. Germline loops: CDR1 DFQATT, CDR2 SNEGSKA (reference sequence). The chain's CDR3 is CSARQGMGYYGYTF. CDR3 nucleotide sequence: TGCAGTGCTAGACAGGGTATGGGTTACTATGGCTACACCTTC.

The chain is built from TRBV7-2 and TRBJ1-4; D perhaps matches TRBD1 (6 bases). The CDR3 covers 15 residues. The germline gives CDR1 SGHTA, CDR2 FQGNSA. Trimming shortened V by 5 bases and J by 4 bases, and 14 bases separated the two germline ends. The CDR3 DNA reads as TGTGCCAGCAGCCCCCCCGGGACATTTAATGAAAAACTGTTTTTT. It yields the protein CASSPPGTFNEKLFF. Filled out from reference TRBV7-2 and TRBJ1-4, the complete variable domain reads GAGVSQSPSNKVTEKGKDVELRCDPISGHTALYWYRQSLGQGLEFLIYFQGNSAPDKSGLPSDRFSAERTGGSVSTLTIQRTQQEDSAVYLCASSPPGTFNEKLFFGSGTQLSVL.

Comment on this clonotype: A much more abundant neighbour one base away suggests this may be a read error. The chain joins TRBV6-5 to TRBJ2-3; 8 bases are a match to TRBD1. Germline lookup yields CDR1 MNHEY and CDR2 SVGAGI. This CDR3 has 15 amino acids. J lost 4 bases, V lost 6 bases, and 9 bases had no gene match. As DNA, the CDR3 is TGTGCCAGCAGCACAGGGGGTTGGGGCGCAGATACGCAGTATTTT. It is translated as CASSTGGWGADTQYF.

The rearrangement joins TRBV4-3 to TRBJ1-5; D unclear. The CDR3 loop spans 18 amino acids. Germline-derived CDR1 and CDR2 are LGHNA and YSLEER. V lost 4 bases and J lost 0, with 19 bases in between. CDR3 nucleotides: TGCGCCAGCAGCCCAACTGTACCGCAGACATATAGCAATCAGCCCCAGCATTTT. It is translated as CASSPTVPQTYSNQPQHF.

In this sample, this clonotype turned up once. The V and J genes are TRBV12-3 or TRBV12-4 and TRBJ1-2; D might be TRBD1 (5 bases). CDR3 length: 16 amino acids. Trimming removed 4 bases at V and 3 bases at J, with 18 bases between. CDR3 loop: CASSSSDRDLYYGYTF. DNA of the CDR3: TGTGCCAGCAGTTCCTCCGACCGGGACTTATACTATGGCTACACCTTC.

In its sample, this clonotype was seen a few times. The gene calls are TRBV29-1 and TRBJ1-2, with 8 bases identical to TRBD1. Trimming at V came to 6 bases and at J to 4 bases, leaving 7 bases not matched to a gene. The CDR3 runs to 13 residues. CDR1 is SQVTM and CDR2 is ANQGSEA in the germline V gene. The DNA of the CDR3 is TGCAGCGTCGTGGACAGGGTTGGCTATGGCTACACCTTC. Amino acid sequence: CSVVDRVGYGYTF.

This clonotype has just a few counts. A clone one base away is much larger, so this may be a read error. This chain connects TRBV7-9 to TRBJ1-3; D is uncertain. The CDR3 sequence is 15 residues long. From germline, CDR1 is SEHNR and CDR2 FQNEAQ (reference sequence). V was cut by 6 bases and J by 2 bases, with 14 bases left in between. CDR3: CASRIGAGAGNTIYF. Written as DNA, the CDR3 is TGTGCCAGCAGAATCGGAGCTGGGGCTGGAAACACCATATATTTT.